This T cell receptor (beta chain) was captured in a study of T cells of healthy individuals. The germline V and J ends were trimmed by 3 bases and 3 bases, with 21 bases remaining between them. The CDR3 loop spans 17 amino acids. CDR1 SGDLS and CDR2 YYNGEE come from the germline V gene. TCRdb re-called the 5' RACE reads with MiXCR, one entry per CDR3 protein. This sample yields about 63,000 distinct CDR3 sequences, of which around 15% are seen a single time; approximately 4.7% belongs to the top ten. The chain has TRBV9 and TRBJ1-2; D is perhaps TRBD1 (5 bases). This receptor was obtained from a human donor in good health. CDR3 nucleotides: TGTGCCAGCAGCGCCGGCGGCGGGGGTCTAGTTGACTATGGCTACACCTTC. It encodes CASSAGGGGLVDYGYTF.